These 2 T cell receptor beta chains share one sample of origin, sequenced in a study of blood T cells in healthy people across ages. A second PCR of 7 to 11 cycles used a sample-barcoded 5' primer and a J-beta primer mix. MiXCR, applied by TCRdb to the 5' RACE reads, yields one record per CDR3 protein. The sample yields more than 600,000 distinct CDR3 sequences, just under 25% seen once. The same data also went into a second study, on T cells of mothers and their children.

Specimen: blood. The receptor source for this set is a boy between 10 and 17 years old in good health.

In its sample, this clonotype was seen a few times. CDR3 amino acids: CASSLLPGGAYEQYF. CDR3 DNA: TGTGCCAGCAGTCTTTTACCCGGCGGGGCCTACGAGCAGTACTTC. V gene TRBV7-9 combines with J gene TRBJ2-7; perhaps TRBD2 as D (6 bases). V lost 6 bases and J 2 bases, leaving 17 bases between the germline ends. CDR3 length equals 15 residues. CDR1 is SEHNR and CDR2 is FQNEAQ in the germline V gene (reference sequence).

In its sample, this clonotype was seen a few times. The rearrangement uses TRBV28 and TRBJ2-3, with 11 bases that match TRBD2. There are 16 residues in the CDR3. Germline CDR1 reads MDHEN; CDR2 reads SYDVKM. V lost 3 bases to trimming and J lost 3 bases; unmatched junction nucleotides: 5. CDR3 in amino acids: CASSFVPSGRTDTQYF. The CDR3 nucleotides are TGTGCCAGCAGTTTTGTTCCTAGCGGGAGGACAGATACGCAGTATTTT. The full variable domain, in which reference TRBV28 and TRBJ2-3 provide the parts outside the CDR3, is DVKVTQSSRYLVKRTGEKVFLECVQDMDHENMFWYRQDPGLGLRLIYFSYDVKMKEKGDIPEGYSVSREKKERFSLILESASTNQTSMYLCASSFVPSGRTDTQYFGPGTRLTVL.